What follows describes a single TCR beta chain. The clone's antigen remains unknown. Within one base of it there is no much larger clone, and no base qualities were kept. From cysteine to phenylalanine, the CDR3 is 16 amino acids long. CDR3 DNA is the only sequence kept; it has 48 bases, read in frame from the first base. Germline trimming amounts to 4 bases on V and 0 bases on J, with 2 as the count of junction bases outside the gene matches. The germline V gene specifies SGDLS as CDR1 and YYNGEE as CDR2. The data are from a study of T cell changes during pregnancy in multiple sclerosis (dated by TCRdb to the late 2010s). Regarding the study in general: In women with multiple sclerosis, the researchers looked at how the T cell repertoire shifted as pregnancy progressed.

The library was built by means of the immunoSEQ multiplex PCR assay. TCRdb carries this immuneACCESS record with in-frame sequences only. Its versions omit some clonotypes, under half of them owing to an unresolved V gene in the studies checked, with the rest unexplained. Present in this sample are approximately 34,000 clones, 92% of which were seen just once. The ten largest make up 0.4% to 0.6% of the sample. The chain was built from TRBV9 and TRBJ2-2; a stretch of 11 junction bases matches TRBD1. The clonotype was recovered from a female donor with multiple sclerosis, enrolled in a pregnancy study. Source: CD4+ T cells from peripheral blood mononuclear cells, taken after pregnancy. The CDR3 protein is CASSLGQGANTGELFF. The sequence in DNA is TGTGCCAGCAGCTTGGGACAGGGGGCGAACACCGGGGAGCTGTTTTTT.